The rows below give T cell receptor beta chains drawn from one sample of a study of radiotherapy plus CTLA-4 blockade in lung cancer. The assay was immunoSEQ multiplex PCR, and TCRdb's table has in-frame clones only and misses some. The sample has 45,000 to 60,000 clones, about three quarters seen once. The sequencing used peripheral blood, collected from a patient treated with radiotherapy plus ipilimumab. All receptors come from a human donor with non-small cell lung cancer whose response to radiotherapy plus ipilimumab could not be evaluated. CDR3s include the opening cysteine and the closing phenylalanine or tryptophan. The D gene is left open where the match is weak. Not all rows give a size; the values are once, few, many and, for expanded clones, a class.

CDR3 protein	CDR3 DNA	J gene	CDR3 length	D gene	V gene	clone size
CASSHGDRVHEQYF	TGCGCCAGCAGCCACGGGGACAGGGTCCACGAGCAGTACTTC	TRBJ2-7	14	TRBD1	TRBV5-1	.
CASRRGYQETQYF	TGTGCCAGCAGAAGAGGGTACCAAGAGACCCAGTACTTC	TRBJ2-5	13	.	TRBV5-5	.
CASSSTGTGRYNEQFF	TGTGCCAGCAGCTCAACTGGGACAGGACGCTACAATGAGCAGTTCTTC	TRBJ2-1	16	TRBD1	TRBV28	.
CASSTTEEQYF	TGTGCCAGCAGTACGACAGAGGAGCAGTACTTC	TRBJ2-7	11	.	TRBV6-5	.
CASSPSALTDTQYF	TGTGCCAGCTCACCCAGCGCCCTCACAGATACGCAGTATTTT	TRBJ2-3	14	.	TRBV18	.
CASSLARGNEQFF	TGTGCCAGCAGCTTAGCAAGGGGCAATGAGCAGTTCTTC	TRBJ2-1	13	.	TRBV11-2	.
CASSLYLASTDTQYF	TGTGCCAGCAGCTTGTATTTGGCTAGCACAGATACGCAGTATTTT	TRBJ2-3	15	.	TRBV5-4	.
CASSLSVGDEQFF	TGTGCCAGCAGTTTGTCGGTAGGAGATGAGCAGTTCTTC	TRBJ2-1	13	.	TRBV28	once
CASRELGRGADTQYF	TGTGCCAGCAGAGAACTCGGCCGCGGCGCAGATACGCAGTATTTT	TRBJ2-3	15	.	TRBV25-1	.
CASSLVYGEQYF	TGTGCCAGCAGCTTGGTATACGGCGAGCAGTACTTC	TRBJ2-7	12	.	TRBV5-8	.
CASSFRGGASYGYTF	TGTGCCAGCAGCTTTAGGGGGGGCGCTAGCTATGGCTACACCTTC	TRBJ1-2	15	.	TRBV5-4	.
CASSSNFYGYTF	TGTGCCAGCAGCTCTAACTTCTATGGCTACACCTTC	TRBJ1-2	12	.	TRBV6-5	.
CASSARTDGNTIYF	TGTGCCAGCAGCGCCCGGACAGATGGAAACACCATATATTTT	TRBJ1-3	14	.	TRBV9	.
CSVVRDRANTEAFF	TGCAGCGTTGTACGGGACAGGGCGAACACTGAAGCTTTCTTT	TRBJ1-1	14	TRBD1	TRBV29-1	.
CASSIPPSDQPQHF	TGTGCCAGTAGTATTCCACCTAGCGATCAGCCCCAGCATTTT	TRBJ1-5	14	.	TRBV19	few
CASSNLAGGEDTQYF	TGCGCCAGCAGCAACCTAGCGGGGGGGGAGGATACGCAGTATTTT	TRBJ2-3	15	TRBD2	TRBV5-1	.
CAWRDRTNEKLFF	TGTGCCTGGAGGGACAGAACTAATGAAAAACTGTTTTTT	TRBJ1-4	13	.	TRBV30	.
CASSDLGVSGTDTQYF	TGTGCCAGCAGTGATCTCGGTGTTTCGGGCACAGATACGCAGTATTTT	TRBJ2-3	16	.	TRBV2	.